The 25 T cell receptor beta chains below all came from one sample that was sequenced in a study of cytomegalovirus exposure and HLA in healthy donors. Primers for the PCR totalled 60 Vbeta and 13 Jbeta. Repertoires were generated with immunoSEQ multiplex PCR, while TCRdb's copy carries only in-frame clones and drops some. The sample has approximately 100,000 clones, 60% to 80% seen once. Sequenced: PBMCs. These receptors were obtained from a woman aged 40 to 50 in good health and CMV-seronegative.

The table lists this clone with a count of one. V gene TRBV7-2 combines with J gene TRBJ2-7, with 11 bases identical to TRBD1. In germline, CDR1 is SGHTA, CDR2 FQGNSA. Unmatched junction bases numbered 15, after V lost 8 bases and J lost 6 bases. The length of the CDR3 is 16 residues. CDR3 sequence reads: CASATPRTGGAGEQYF. DNA for the CDR3: TGTGCCAGCGCAACCCCCCGGACAGGGGGCGCGGGCGAGCAGTACTTC.

This clone came up once. V is TRBV7-2 and J is TRBJ2-7; TRBD1 matches at 7 bases. CDR3 length: 15 amino acids. The junction had 9 bases not matched to a gene; V was cut back by 4 bases and J by 3 bases. Germline CDR1 and CDR2: SGHTA and FQGNSA. CDR3 amino acids: CASSSPGTANYEQYF. In nucleotides, the CDR3 is TGTGCCAGCAGCTCACCCGGGACAGCGAACTACGAGCAGTACTTC. The complete variable domain, with remaining parts taken from reference TRBV7-2 and TRBJ2-7, reads GAGVSQSPSNKVTEKGKDVELRCDPISGHTALYWYRQSLGQGLEFLIYFQGNSAPDKSGLPSDRFSAERTGGSVSTLTIQRTQQEDSAVYLCASSSPGTANYEQYFGPGTRLTVT.

The chain couples TRBV6-5 to TRBJ1-2; 7 bases are a match to TRBD1. The CDR3 has 14 residues. V lost 6 bases, J lost 7 bases, and 11 bases stayed unmatched. Germline V gene data show CDR1 as MNHEY and CDR2 as SVGAGI. CDR3 region: CASSRGQEVAGYTF. The CDR3 bases are TGTGCCAGCAGCCGCGGACAGGAGGTTGCTGGCTACACCTTC.

The chain joins TRBV6-5 to TRBJ2-7; perhaps TRBD2 as D (5 bases). V lost 2 bases to trimming and J lost 2 bases, with 16 bases between them. Germline CDR1 is MNHEY and CDR2 is SVGAGI. The CDR3 loop spans 16 amino acids. The CDR3 DNA reads TGTGCCAGCAGTTACAGTTACACGGGAAGTACCTACGAGCAGTACTTC. This encodes CASSYSYTGSTYEQYF.

J is TRBJ1-5 and V is TRBV7-2, with 7 bases fitting TRBD1. CDR3 size: 16 residues. J gave up 1 base and V 5 bases, and 8 bases lay outside the gene matches. The germline gives CDR1 SGHTA, CDR2 FQGNSA. The CDR3 region has the DNA TGTGCCAGCAGCGCCGGGGGACAGTTGAGCAATCAGCCCCAGCATTTT. Its translation: CASSAGGQLSNQPQHF.

This clone was recorded once. The gene calls are TRBV4-1 and TRBJ2-7, with TRBD1 identical over 8 bases. The CDR3 consists of 14 residues. Trimming cost V 8 bases and J 0 bases; bases outside gene matches: 6. Germline CDR1 MGHRA, CDR2 YSYEKL. CDR3 DNA sequence: TGCGCCAGCTCGGGACAGGACAGCTCCTACGAGCAGTACTTC. Encoded protein: CASSGQDSSYEQYF.

The chain combines TRBV4-1 with TRBJ1-2; 9 positions agree with TRBD1. J was trimmed by 7 bases and V by 7 bases; bases with no gene match: 19. CDR3 size: 17 residues. Germline V gene lookup returns CDR1 MGHRA and CDR2 YSYEKL. The chain's CDR3 is CASIKPYLIGQGPGYTF. The CDR3 DNA is TGCGCCAGCATCAAACCCTACCTTATAGGACAGGGGCCTGGCTACACCTTC.

This clone was seen a single time. The CDR3 here is CASSEALPGGNSPLHF. The CDR3 nucleotides are TGTGCCAGCAGTGAAGCGCTTCCGGGAGGAAATTCACCCCTCCACTTT. V gene TRBV6-1 combines with J gene TRBJ1-6, with no clear D. The V end lost 0 bases, the J end lost 7 bases, and 13 bases lay between the germline ends. The CDR3 consists of 16 residues. The germline gives CDR1 MNHNS, CDR2 SASEGT.

This clone was seen a single time. This chain uses TRBV4-1 with TRBJ1-2; no reliable D call. Germline-derived CDR1 and CDR2 are MGHRA and YSYEKL. The CDR3 sequence is 16 residues long. V lost 0 bases to trimming and J lost 1 base, with 12 bases between them. The chain's CDR3 is CASSQDSRPYNYGYTF. Written as DNA, the CDR3 is TGCGCCAGCAGCCAAGATAGCCGCCCGTATAACTATGGCTACACCTTC.

The DNA of the CDR3 is TGTGCCAGCAGGCCCGGGACAGGGAATCAGCCCCAGCATTTT. This codes for CASRPGTGNQPQHF. The rearrangement uses TRBV28 and TRBJ1-5, with 9 bases fitting TRBD1. This CDR3 spans 14 amino acids. Germline V lookup: CDR1 MDHEN, CDR2 SYDVKM. J lost 4 bases, V lost 6 bases, and 4 bases had no gene match.

This rearrangement joins TRBV6-1 to TRBJ2-3, with TRBD1 matching 8 bases. This CDR3 has 14 residues. The trim removed 3 bases at V and 3 bases at J, leaving 2 bases unmatched. Germline lookup yields CDR1 MNHNS and CDR2 SASEGT. CDR3: CASSDDRGTDTQYF. CDR3 sequence (DNA): TGTGCCAGCAGTGACGACAGGGGTACAGATACGCAGTATTTT.

This chain connects TRBV30 to TRBJ1-5; 8 positions agree with TRBD1. The CDR3 has 13 residues. J gave up 6 bases and V 5 bases, and 6 bases lay outside the gene matches. CDR1 and CDR2 from the germline V gene are GTSNPN and SVGIG (reference sequence). CDR3 sequence reads: CAWEGDRGQPQHF. The CDR3 bases are TGTGCCTGGGAGGGCGACAGGGGTCAGCCCCAGCATTTT.

This clone was found many times. The chain joins TRBV4-2 to TRBJ2-7; perhaps TRBD2 as D (7 bases). V shed 4 bases and J shed 2 bases, with 15 bases lying between them. CDR3 size: 15 residues. The germline gives CDR1 LGHNA, CDR2 YNFKEQ. CDR3 coding DNA: TGTGCCAGCAGCCCCGAGAGAGGGGGGGCCTACGAGCAGTACTTC. Translating it yields CASSPERGGAYEQYF.

This clone was observed a single time. The rearrangement links TRBV7-2 to TRBJ2-1, with D possibly being TRBD2 (5 bases). The ends were cut back, 5 bases at V and 6 bases at J, with 17 bases in the middle. Germline V gene sequence: CDR1 SGHTA, CDR2 FQGNSA. The CDR3 runs 15 residues. This CDR3 reads CASSGQRGGRNEQFF. CDR3 nucleotide sequence: TGTGCCAGCAGCGGGCAGCGTGGAGGACGCAATGAGCAGTTCTTC.

The chain carries TRBV29-1 and TRBJ2-5, with D perhaps TRBD2 (6 bases). V shed 0 bases and J shed 5 bases, with 10 bases lying between them. Germline CDR1 and CDR2: SQVTM and ANQGSEA. The CDR3 runs to 13 residues. The CDR3 sequence: CSVEDRDSETQYF. The CDR3 DNA reads as TGCAGCGTTGAAGACCGGGACTCTGAGACCCAGTACTTC.

The J gene is TRBJ1-6, the V gene TRBV5-1; D possibly corresponds to TRBD1 (6 bases). The CDR3 sequence is 13 residues long. Germline loops: CDR1 SGHRS, CDR2 YFSETQ. The ends were cut back, 4 bases at V and 12 bases at J, with 14 bases in the middle. The DNA of the CDR3 is TGCGCCAGCAGCAAGGGGGACCTCGAACCCCTCCACTTT. Its translation is CASSKGDLEPLHF.

The genes are TRBV18 and TRBJ1-4; a weak D match, TRBD1 (5 bases). Trimming took off 4 bases at V and 4 bases at J, with 16 bases between the two ends. Per germline, CDR1 KGHSH and CDR2 LQKENI. The CDR3 spans 16 residues. The CDR3 coding sequence is TGTGCCAGCTCACTTTCGCCGGGGCGGGGTAATGAAAAACTGTTTTTT. This encodes CASSLSPGRGNEKLFF.

V usage is TRBV7-9 and J usage is TRBJ2-1; no clear D. Germline V gene lookup returns CDR1 SEHNR and CDR2 FQNEAQ (reference sequence). V gave up 5 bases and J gave up 10 bases, with 12 bases separating them. The CDR3 length is 12 residues. The CDR3 loop is CASSATSREQFF. In DNA, the CDR3 is TGTGCCAGCAGCGCGACAAGTCGGGAGCAGTTCTTC.

This sequence joins TRBV19 and TRBJ1-5; D gene unclear. This CDR3 has 16 amino acids. The germline V gene encodes CDR1 LNHDA and CDR2 SQIVND (reference sequence). V gave up 4 bases and J gave up 2 bases, with 15 bases separating them. The CDR3 DNA sequence: TGTGCCAGTAGTAGGTTAGCGTATGGTGGCAATCAGCCCCAGCATTTT. Protein: CASSRLAYGGNQPQHF.

The chain joins TRBV5-4 to TRBJ2-7, with TRBD1 as a possible D gene (5 bases). Deletions cut 1 base from V and 2 bases from J, with 10 bases between. Germline V CDR1 and CDR2: SGHNT, YYREEE (reference sequence). The CDR3 sequence is 14 residues long. The DNA for the CDR3 is TGTGCCAGCAGCTTGACAGACAGACCCTACGAGCAGTACTTC. Translation gives CASSLTDRPYEQYF.

The chain employs TRBV9 and TRBJ1-3; possible D gene TRBD1, 6 bases. The CDR3 loop spans 15 amino acids. V gave up 0 bases and J gave up 0 bases, with 7 bases separating them. Germline V gene data show CDR1 as SGDLS and CDR2 as YYNGEE. CDR3 in DNA: TGTGCCAGCAGCGTAGAGGACAGCTCTGGAAACACCATATATTTT. Amino acids: CASSVEDSSGNTIYF.

This clone has just a few counts. The chain links TRBV4-3 to TRBJ1-4; D not resolved. The CDR3 contains 14 residues. The V gene lost 1 base and the J gene lost 8 bases, with 11 bases spanning the gap. CDR1 is LGHNA, CDR2 YSLEER, per germline. This CDR3 reads CASSQGHGGEKLFF. In DNA form, the CDR3 reads TGCGCCAGCAGCCAAGGGCATGGAGGAGAAAAACTGTTTTTT.

The chain recombines TRBV9 with TRBJ1-3; unclear D gene. Trimming took off 7 bases at V and 4 bases at J, with 12 bases between the two ends. The germline V gene encodes CDR1 SGDLS and CDR2 YYNGEE. CDR3 length: 13 residues. The CDR3 nucleotides read TGTGCCAGCGCGAGGCAGTACGGAAACACCATATATTTT. Its translation: CASARQYGNTIYF. Variable domain in full (rest from reference TRBV9 and TRBJ1-3): DSGVTQTPKHLITATGQRVTLRCSPRSGDLSVYWYQQSLDQGLQFLIQYYNGEERAKGNILERFSAQQFPDLHSELNLSSLELGDSALYFCASARQYGNTIYFGEGSWLTVV.

This rearrangement joins TRBV7-9 to TRBJ2-7; D possibly corresponds to TRBD1 (6 bases). Deletions cut 5 bases from V and 5 bases from J, with 10 bases between. The CDR3 consists of 12 residues. From germline, CDR1 is SEHNR and CDR2 FQNEAQ (reference sequence). DNA of the CDR3: TGTGCCAGCAGCCCCACAGGGAACGAGCAGTACTTC. It yields the protein CASSPTGNEQYF. Full variable domain (missing parts from reference TRBV7-9 and TRBJ2-7): DTGVSQNPRHKITKRGQNVTFRCDPISEHNRLYWYRQTLGQGPEFLTYFQNEAQLEKSRLLSDRFSAERPKGSFSTLEIQRTEQGDSAMYLCASSPTGNEQYFGPGTRLTVT.

The chain couples TRBV6-4 to TRBJ2-3, with 12 nucleotides matching TRBD1. Looked up from germline, CDR1 is MRHNA and CDR2 is SNTAGT. V gave up 3 bases and J gave up 7 bases; unmatched junction bases: 8. The CDR3 contains 16 residues. CDR3 amino acids: CASSEVSGQGAYTQYF. The DNA for the CDR3 is TGTGCCAGCAGTGAAGTCTCGGGACAGGGGGCATATACGCAGTATTTT.